The source of this TCR beta chain is a study of cytomegalovirus exposure and HLA in healthy donors. Study-wide results and caveats: Earlier results showed most TCR beta V segments being productive about 90% or about 30% of the time. High sensitivity and specificity were reportedly achieved when the classifier diagnosed cytomegalovirus status. Most TCR sequences were uncommon, yet certain public TCRs appeared in many donors.

CDR3 length equals 17 residues. Trimming took 5 bases from V and 0 from J, leaving 14 bases between them. Germline V gene lookup returns CDR1 KGHSH and CDR2 LQKENI. The PCR contained 60 Vbeta and 13 Jbeta primers. Some clones are missing from TCRdb's copy, which holds only in-frame ones; the method was immunoSEQ multiplex PCR. Found here are roughly 190,000 clones, roughly 77% of them singletons; the top ten hold more than 3%. A remark on this clone: The antigen is not known.

The clonotype originates from a man aged 40-49 years in good health and CMV-seropositive. Sequencing was done on a sample of PBMCs. The chain couples TRBV18 to TRBJ2-6; D is possibly TRBD1 (7 bases). CDR3 region: CASSTGDSSSGANVLTF. The CDR3 nucleotides are TGTGCCAGCTCAACGGGGGACAGCAGCTCTGGGGCCAACGTCCTGACTTTC.